Below are 15 T cell receptor beta chains sequenced from a single sample in a study of CD8 T cells in Susac syndrome. RNA was extracted with the RNeasy kit, and a quantity of roughly 0.5 to 1 ug was reverse transcribed using random hexamers. TCRdb reprocessed the immunoSEQ multiplex PCR reads with MiXCR, giving one entry per CDR3 protein. The sample lists approximately 200,000 distinct CDR3 sequences; roughly 95% were seen once. The sequencing input was CD4+ T cells from PBMCs. The receptors were sampled from a human donor with multiple sclerosis.

This chain links TRBV29-1 with TRBJ2-5; D gene unclear. V lost 3 bases and J 5 bases, leaving 10 bases between the germline ends. The CDR3 is made up of 12 amino acids. CDR1 and CDR2 (germline): SQVTM, ANQGSEA. The CDR3 protein is CSVDRSRETQYF. For the CDR3, the DNA is TGCAGCGTTGACAGGTCCCGGGAGACCCAGTACTTC.

The chain is built from TRBV19 and TRBJ2-2; D is ambiguous. Per the germline V gene, CDR1 is LNHDA and CDR2 is SQIVND (reference sequence). V gave up 6 bases and J gave up 0 bases, with 11 bases separating them. The CDR3 contains 15 residues. Here the CDR3 DNA reads TGTGCCAGTAGAGTAAGCGCCACGAACACCGGGGAGCTGTTTTTT. Protein sequence: CASRVSATNTGELFF.

The gene calls are TRBV3-1 and TRBJ1-2; D is unresolved. Germline CDR1 is LGHDT and CDR2 is YNNKEL (reference sequence). Deletions cut 0 bases from V and 8 bases from J, with 10 bases between. The CDR3 loop spans 13 amino acids. CDR3: CASSQDLVSGYTF. The CDR3 DNA is TGTGCCAGCAGCCAAGATCTTGTTTCCGGCTACACCTTC.

The CDR3 nucleotides are TGTGCCACCACCGATACCGGGACAGGGGGCAATGAGCAGTTCTTC. Translating gives CATTDTGTGGNEQFF. V and J are TRBV24-1 and TRBJ2-1, with 11 nucleotides matching TRBD1. Germline-derived CDR1 and CDR2 are KGHDR and SFDVKD. This CDR3 is built from 15 residues. V was pared by 8 bases and J by 6 bases, with 8 bases of the junction left unmatched.

This clonotype was found a few times. The chain has TRBV30 and TRBJ2-1; TRBD2 aligns across 14 bases. The CDR3 length is 15 residues. CDR1 and CDR2 (germline): GTSNPN, SVGIG (reference sequence). V gave up 3 bases and J gave up 7 bases; unmatched junction bases: 5. The DNA of the CDR3 is TGTGCCTGGAGCCGTGGACTAGCGGGAGGTAATGAGCAGTTCTTC. Its translation is CAWSRGLAGGNEQFF.

The genes are TRBV20-1 and TRBJ2-3, with TRBD2 matching 7 bases. CDR1 DFQATT and CDR2 SNEGSKA come from the germline V gene (reference sequence). With V trimmed by 3 bases and J by 0 bases, 6 bases remained unmatched. The CDR3 totals 15 residues. The CDR3 DNA reads TGCAGTGCTAGGGACCCTAGCGGCAGCACAGATACGCAGTATTTT. Its translation: CSARDPSGSTDTQYF.

The chain joins TRBV24-1 to TRBJ2-7, with D perhaps TRBD1 or TRBD2 (5 bases each). The CDR3 is 11 amino acids. V lost 6 bases, J lost 7 bases, and 9 bases lay in between. Germline CDR1 reads KGHDR; CDR2 reads SFDVKD. The CDR3 region is CATSNWGEQYF. CDR3 bases: TGTGCCACCAGTAACTGGGGGGAGCAGTACTTC.

V is TRBV20-1 and J is TRBJ2-7; D is ambiguous. V gave up 1 base and J gave up 4 bases, with 14 bases separating them. CDR1 and CDR2 (germline): DFQATT, SNEGSKA (reference sequence). CDR3 length equals 14 residues. The CDR3 nucleotides are TGCAGTGCTAGAGCTCCGGGCGGCGCTTACGAGCAGTACTTC. This sequence encodes CSARAPGGAYEQYF.

The V call is TRBV20-1, the J call TRBJ1-5, with TRBD1 matching over 8 bases. The J segment lost 1 base and the V segment lost 3 bases, leaving 8 bases of the junction unmatched. Germline values: CDR1 DFQATT, CDR2 SNEGSKA (reference sequence). The CDR3 runs to 16 residues. CDR3 sequence reads: CSASRQGISSNQPQHF. CDR3 sequence (DNA): TGCAGTGCTAGTAGACAGGGGATTTCGAGCAATCAGCCCCAGCATTTT.

The CDR3, as DNA: TGCAGTGCGCCTCTCTCTCTGGGGAGCTCCTACGAGCAGTACTTC. This codes for CSAPLSLGSSYEQYF. This chain uses TRBV20-1 with TRBJ2-7, with D possibly TRBD2 on 5 matching bases. Per germline, CDR1 DFQATT and CDR2 SNEGSKA (reference sequence). Trimming cost V 6 bases and J 0 bases, with 18 bases left between them. This CDR3 has 15 residues.

This clonotype was detected once. The rearrangement links TRBV15 to TRBJ2-7; 7 bases map to TRBD1. J was trimmed by 5 bases and V by 3 bases; bases with no gene match: 1. The CDR3 consists of 12 residues. Per the germline V gene, CDR1 is LNHNV and CDR2 is YYDKDF (reference sequence). This chain's CDR3 is CATSSQGDEQYF. CDR3 bases: TGTGCCACCAGCAGCCAGGGGGACGAGCAGTACTTC.

This rearrangement joins TRBV30 to TRBJ1-2; the D is unclear. The CDR3 has 13 amino acids. Trimming stripped 0 bases from V and 1 base from J, with 6 bases between. CDR1 GTSNPN and CDR2 SVGIG come from the germline V gene (reference sequence). The CDR3 protein is CAWSVWVNYGYTF. The CDR3 region has the DNA TGTGCCTGGAGTGTTTGGGTTAACTATGGCTACACCTTC.

The rearrangement joins TRBV20-1 to TRBJ2-7; 10 nucleotides match TRBD2. This CDR3 region has 13 residues. The germline gives CDR1 DFQATT, CDR2 SNEGSKA (reference sequence). V shed 5 bases and J 6 bases; nucleotides not matched to a gene: 7. Written as DNA, the CDR3 is TGCAGTGCTTGGACTAGCGGCCCGGGCGAGCAGTACTTC. Its translation is CSAWTSGPGEQYF.

The chain's CDR3 is CSYGVLEEQYF. The DNA for the CDR3 is TGCAGTTATGGGGTTCTTGAAGAGCAGTACTTC. J is TRBJ2-7 and V is TRBV20-1; D remains unclear. The ends were cut back, 8 bases at V and 7 bases at J, with 15 bases in the middle. The CDR3 spans 11 residues. Germline V lookup: CDR1 DFQATT, CDR2 SNEGSKA (reference sequence).

The V and J genes are TRBV3-1 and TRBJ2-2; D possibly corresponds to TRBD1 (7 bases). V was cut by 4 bases and J by 5 bases, with 14 bases left in between. The CDR3 consists of 15 residues. Germline values: CDR1 LGHDT, CDR2 YNNKEL (reference sequence). The DNA for the CDR3 is TGTGCCAGCAGCCGCAGGGGGGCCGCAACCGGGGAGCTGTTTTTT. Translating gives CASSRRGAATGELFF.